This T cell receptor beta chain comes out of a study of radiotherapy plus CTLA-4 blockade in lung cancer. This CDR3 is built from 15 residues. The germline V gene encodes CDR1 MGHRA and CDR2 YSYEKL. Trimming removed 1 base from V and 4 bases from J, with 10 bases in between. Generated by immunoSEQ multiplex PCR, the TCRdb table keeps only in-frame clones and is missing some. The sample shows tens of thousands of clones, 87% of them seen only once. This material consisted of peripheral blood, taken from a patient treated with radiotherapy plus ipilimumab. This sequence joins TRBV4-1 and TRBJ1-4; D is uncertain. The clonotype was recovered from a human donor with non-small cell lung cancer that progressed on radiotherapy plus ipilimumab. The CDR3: CASSQGSGLNEKLFF. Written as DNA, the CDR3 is TGCGCCAGCAGCCAAGGATCGGGCCTTAATGAAAAACTGTTTTTT.